This is a list of T cell receptor beta chains from one sample in a study of regulatory T cells in long-lasting Graves disease. TCRdb passed the multiplex PCR reads through MiXCR, listing each CDR3 protein once. The top ten clones hold more than 10% of a sample with fewer than 500,000 distinct CDR3 sequences, under 20% of them seen once. These data were also filed under a second study, of T cells in Graves' hyperthyroidism and ophthalmopathy.

The sample here was peripheral blood mononuclear cells (PBMCs), taken at new diagnosis, from a patient treated with antithyroid drugs. The receptor set was obtained from a man aged 35 to 55 with Graves disease. The CDR3 runs from the conserved cysteine through the conserved F or W. The order of the fields is J gene, V gene, CDR3 protein.

J gene: TRBJ1-6; V gene: TRBV9; CDR3 protein: CASSVGVGGNSPLHF
J gene: TRBJ2-7; V gene: TRBV2; CDR3 protein: CASSETAGGAEQYF
J gene: TRBJ2-3; V gene: TRBV6-2/TRBV6-3; CDR3 protein: CASSYRAGGPTDTQYF
J gene: TRBJ1-5; V gene: TRBV4-2; CDR3 protein: CASSQKRHGTGPNFSNQPQHF
J gene: TRBJ2-1; V gene: TRBV5-1; CDR3 protein: CASSLGETVREQFF
J gene: TRBJ2-7; V gene: TRBV24-1; CDR3 protein: CATSDPGTRGNEQYF
J gene: TRBJ1-5; V gene: TRBV28; CDR3 protein: CASSLADRLPQQPQRF
J gene: TRBJ2-1; V gene: TRBV18; CDR3 protein: CASSPVNTHEQFF
J gene: TRBJ2-7; V gene: TRBV29-1; CDR3 protein: CSVLRGSYEQYF
J gene: TRBJ2-2; V gene: TRBV19; CDR3 protein: CASSIGLAGSNTGELFF
J gene: TRBJ2-5; V gene: TRBV7-8; CDR3 protein: CASRGLGEETQYF
J gene: TRBJ1-5; V gene: TRBV5-6; CDR3 protein: CASSLYRGRLGQPQHF
J gene: TRBJ2-3; V gene: TRBV27; CDR3 protein: CASSTHLGLAGLSTDTQYF
J gene: TRBJ2-2; V gene: TRBV7-9; CDR3 protein: CASSPRTGGLRGELFF
J gene: TRBJ2-5; V gene: TRBV2; CDR3 protein: CASSEGPNRETQYF
J gene: TRBJ2-2; V gene: TRBV19; CDR3 protein: CATSRQGKTGELFF
J gene: TRBJ2-1; V gene: TRBV9; CDR3 protein: CASSNTDYNEQFF
J gene: TRBJ1-1; V gene: TRBV30; CDR3 protein: CAWRGPVQGGEAFF
J gene: TRBJ1-6; V gene: TRBV3-1; CDR3 protein: CASSQDGQGLSWNSPLHF
J gene: TRBJ1-5; V gene: TRBV10-3; CDR3 protein: CAISEEGRNQPQHF
J gene: TRBJ2-5; V gene: TRBV28; CDR3 protein: CASRGGDRETQYF
J gene: TRBJ1-6; V gene: TRBV6-1; CDR3 protein: CAISQGSNSPLHF
J gene: TRBJ2-3; V gene: TRBV6-1; CDR3 protein: CASSPIVVGGRAKDTQYF
J gene: TRBJ2-3; V gene: TRBV7-8; CDR3 protein: CASSHREGTQYF
J gene: TRBJ2-1; V gene: TRBV20-1; CDR3 protein: CSASNTGRGEQFF
J gene: TRBJ2-5; V gene: TRBV10-3; CDR3 protein: CAISDLSGQETQYF
J gene: TRBJ1-2; V gene: TRBV9; CDR3 protein: CASSPSSYTF
J gene: TRBJ2-1; V gene: TRBV6-1; CDR3 protein: CASSEEASGYYNEQFF
J gene: TRBJ1-4; V gene: TRBV6-2/TRBV6-3; CDR3 protein: CASSKVLNERLFF
J gene: TRBJ2-1; V gene: TRBV12-3/TRBV12-4; CDR3 protein: CASTSFGSGRFVDEQLF
J gene: TRBJ2-7; V gene: TRBV24-1; CDR3 protein: CATGSESSYEQYF
J gene: TRBJ2-3; V gene: TRBV5-1; CDR3 protein: CASNWDRGRDTQYF
J gene: TRBJ2-5; V gene: TRBV24-1; CDR3 protein: CATSGTDLQETQYF
J gene: TRBJ2-1; V gene: TRBV7-2; CDR3 protein: CASSLIGWSNPRNNEQFF
J gene: TRBJ1-5; V gene: TRBV12-3/TRBV12-4; CDR3 protein: CASSLSGHNQPQHF
J gene: TRBJ2-7; V gene: TRBV5-1; CDR3 protein: CASKQDNYEQYF
J gene: TRBJ2-7; V gene: TRBV12-3/TRBV12-4; CDR3 protein: CASTWGTGKFYEQYF
J gene: TRBJ2-1; V gene: TRBV12-3/TRBV12-4; CDR3 protein: CATQVRQGSYNEQFF
J gene: TRBJ2-1; V gene: TRBV2; CDR3 protein: CAGKVAGVGNEQFF
J gene: TRBJ1-1; V gene: TRBV18; CDR3 protein: CASSSTQNTEAFF
J gene: TRBJ2-2; V gene: TRBV12-3/TRBV12-4; CDR3 protein: CASSGTGTGNTGELFF
J gene: TRBJ1-5; V gene: TRBV29-1; CDR3 protein: CSVALTGSGSNQPQHF
J gene: TRBJ2-5; V gene: TRBV29-1; CDR3 protein: CSVPGTWAQETQYF
J gene: TRBJ2-2; V gene: TRBV24-1; CDR3 protein: CATSDPTGTNTGELFF
J gene: TRBJ1-4; V gene: TRBV25-1; CDR3 protein: CASSGVWQDNEKLFF
J gene: TRBJ1-5; V gene: TRBV6-1; CDR3 protein: CASRLLQGASNQPQHF
J gene: TRBJ1-5; V gene: TRBV19; CDR3 protein: CASSTTGSHTMAQHF
J gene: TRBJ1-4; V gene: TRBV6-1; CDR3 protein: CASSPTGNTNEKLLF